The entry below describes one TCR beta chain. Its antigen is not yet known. Per-base qualities were not stored, and no clone one base away is much larger. The receptor library was made with the immunoSEQ multiplex PCR assay. TCRdb mirrors the immuneACCESS table, restricted to in-frame sequences. Some clones are absent from its copies; in checked studies, under half trace to an unresolved V gene, and the reason for the others is unknown. The sample records about 20,000 clones, roughly four fifths of which are singletons. The top ten hold around 1.6% of the sample. The germline V gene gives CDR1 as SGHRS and CDR2 as YFSETQ. Trimming takes 4 bases off V and 0 bases off J; junction bases not matched to a gene: 3. Including the terminal cysteine and phenylalanine, the CDR3 comprises 14 residues. This entry keeps only the CDR3 DNA: 42 bases, framed from base 1. For TCR Vbeta sequencing, memory CD4+ T cells were sorted ex vivo from the peripheral blood of both healthy controls and narcolepsy patients.

This sample stems from a study of T cells in narcolepsy listed by TCRdb under 2018. Some background on the complete study: Patients with narcolepsy type 1 or type 2 (NT1, NT2) were enrolled in the study together with healthy control donors. Autoreactive T cells targeting hypocretin neuron self-antigens (hypocretin, TRIB2) were sought in narcolepsy patients, and TCR Vbeta sequencing was used to track clonotypes in blood and CSF. Overall study outcomes, separate from this receptor: Certain blood memory CD4+ repertoires from patients and controls had no sequences that matched autoreactive T cell clones. Numbers of sequenced blood memory CD4+ clonotypes were comparable, with averages of approximately 39,000 in patients and roughly 33,000 in controls. Plots comparing CSF and blood CD4+ T cell clonotypes from the same patient highlighted HCRT-specific and TRIB2-specific autoreactive clonotypes. According to the report, autoreactive clonotypes were detected serially in the blood of the same patients and of different patients, but not in healthy controls.

Sequencing input: memory (CD45RA-) CD4+ T cells from blood. Taken with the paper, the label for cell subset or site translates to: memory T cells sorted ex vivo from peripheral blood. The rearranged chain carries TRBV5-1 and TRBJ2-5, with TRBD1 matching 7 junction bases. This TCR was sampled from a human donor in good health. The CDR3 region reads CASSQGQHQETQYF. The DNA sequence is given as TGCGCCAGCAGCCAGGGACAGCACCAAGAGACCCAGTACTTC.